The clone carrying this TCR beta chain was found many times. Alpha- and beta-chain coverage of first-strand cDNA came from TRAV- and TRBV-specific primers. A constant-region primer paired with the V-primer adapter amplified TCRs over about 19 PCR cycles. In vitro transcription amplified isolated mRNA. TCRdb processed the reads anew with MiXCR; each CDR3 protein has one entry. The sample contains 59,000 or so distinct CDR3 sequences, around a quarter of which appear only once. The data were obtained in a study of low-dose radiotherapy and immunotherapy resistance in tumors. Study details: Patients took aspirin 300 mg by mouth once daily. This continued for four cycles, starting on cycle 1 day 1.

Stated time point: before trial treatment. All eligible patients presented with advanced solid tumors that contained no tumor-infiltrating lymphocytes. This clonotype was obtained from a male donor with rectosigmoid adenocarcinoma. This specimen was PBMCs, taken before treatment.

The CDR3 region has the DNA TGCAGTGCTTTCTCGAGGACAGGGCTCTCCTACGAGCAGTACTTC. Translation gives CSAFSRTGLSYEQYF. The rearrangement joins TRBV20-1 to TRBJ2-7; 8 bases map to TRBD1. Looked up from germline, CDR1 is DFQATT and CDR2 is SNEGSKA (reference sequence). The CDR3 length is 15 residues. V was pared by 5 bases and J by 0 bases, with 9 bases of the junction left unmatched.